This T cell receptor beta chain stems from a study of Ad26.COV2.S vaccination and SARS-CoV-2 variants. Across the study: Ad26.COV2.S arm of COV1001 included the donor.

The repertoire was sequenced with immunoSEQ multiplex PCR; TCRdb's copy has only in-frame clones and lacks some. This table holds some 350,000 clones, around 90% found once. The length of the CDR3 is 13 residues. Germline CDR1 reads ENHRY; CDR2 reads SYGVKD. V lost 5 bases, J lost 6 bases, and 5 bases stayed unmatched. Treatment indicated: 19 received Ad26.COV2.S at low or high dose, single or two shots; about five received placebo; per-sample allocation not given. Specimen acquisition occurred on day 63 following the initial vaccine or placebo injection. The chain has TRBV10-3 and TRBJ1-1; 8 positions agree with TRBD1. The sequence derives from a person between 18 and 65 years old who received the Ad26.COV2.S COVID-19 vaccine or a placebo. Sequencing was performed on peripheral blood, taken in a trial of Ad26.COV2.S vaccine versus placebo. The CDR3 DNA sequence: TGTGCCATCAGTCTGACAGGGGACGCTGAAGCTTTCTTT. It codes for CAISLTGDAEAFF.